The 10 T cell receptor beta chains given below trace back to one sample, sequenced in a study of T cell responses to AZD1222 COVID-19 vaccine. Measured with immunoSEQ multiplex PCR; TCRdb has only the in-frame clones, and not every one. The sample contains 140,000 to 150,000 clones, around 88% of which appear only once. The specimen comprised peripheral blood, sampled on day 0 of AZD1222 vaccination. Receptor source: an adult in good health.

This chain connects TRBV7-8 to TRBJ1-2; no definite D call. The germline V gene has CDR1 SGHVS and CDR2 FQNEAQ. Trimming left V 0 bases short and J 3 bases short, with 14 bases between. The CDR3 loop spans 16 amino acids. The DNA for the CDR3 is TGTGCCAGCAGCTTAGCGCAAGGATCCGGGGACTATGGCTACACCTTC. Amino acid sequence: CASSLAQGSGDYGYTF.

This clone was observed a single time. This rearrangement joins TRBV7-9 to TRBJ1-4; a weak D match, TRBD1 (5 bases). The CDR3 loop spans 12 amino acids. Trimming removed 8 bases from V and 7 bases from J, with 11 bases in between. CDR1 and CDR2 from the germline V gene are SEHNR and FQNEAQ (reference sequence). DNA of the CDR3: TGTGCCAGCGGCAGGGTTGTTGAAAAACTGTTTTTT. This encodes CASGRVVEKLFF.

This chain joins TRBV6-5 and TRBJ2-2; no clear D gene. The CDR3 has 14 amino acids. V lost 2 bases and J 6 bases, leaving 10 bases between the germline ends. Germline V gives CDR1 MNHEY, CDR2 SVGAGI. The CDR3: CASSYEAIAGELFF. The CDR3 nucleotides read TGTGCCAGCAGTTACGAGGCAATTGCCGGGGAGCTGTTTTTT.

The rearrangement uses TRBV5-1 and TRBJ2-2; TRBD2 aligns across 16 bases. CDR1 is SGHRS, CDR2 YFSETQ, per germline. The CDR3 is 17 amino acids. V lost 3 bases, J lost 5 bases, and 4 bases stayed unmatched. CDR3 in amino acids: CASSSGTSGGATGELFF. CDR3 DNA sequence: TGCGCCAGCAGCTCCGGGACTAGCGGGGGGGCTACCGGGGAGCTGTTTTTT.

The chain couples TRBV15 to TRBJ1-4; TRBD1 aligns across 8 bases. The length of the CDR3 is 15 residues. The germline gives CDR1 LNHNV, CDR2 YYDKDF (reference sequence). Unmatched junction bases numbered 6, after V lost 3 bases and J lost 6 bases. CDR3: CATSRSGQVYEKLFF. The CDR3 DNA reads TGTGCCACCAGCAGGTCGGGACAGGTCTATGAAAAACTGTTTTTT.

J is TRBJ1-2 and V is TRBV7-8; unclear D gene. CDR3 length equals 13 residues. Germline values: CDR1 SGHVS, CDR2 FQNEAQ. Trimming pared 1 base from V and 4 bases from J, leaving 7 bases between. The CDR3 nucleotides are TGTGCCAGCAGCTTAGGCGGGGTCTATGGCTACACCTTC. This translates into CASSLGGVYGYTF. The entire variable domain, with the rest obtained from reference TRBV7-8 and TRBJ1-2, is as follows: GAGVSQSPRYKVAKRGQDVALRCDPISGHVSLFWYQQALGQGPEFLTYFQNEAQLDKSGLPSDRFFAERPEGSVSTLKIQRTQQEDSAVYLCASSLGGVYGYTFGSGTRLTVV.

The chain employs TRBV6-5 and TRBJ1-2, with D possibly matching TRBD1 (6 bases). The CDR3 sequence is 14 residues long. V lost 6 bases and J lost 6, with 17 bases in between. Germline V gene lookup returns CDR1 MNHEY and CDR2 SVGAGI. The CDR3 reads CASRQGGARDGYTF. CDR3 coding DNA: TGTGCCAGCAGACAAGGGGGGGCGAGGGATGGCTACACCTTC.

The V and J genes are TRBV6-6 and TRBJ2-7; 15 nucleotides align to TRBD2. The CDR3 totals 15 residues. Germline CDR1 is MNHNY and CDR2 is SVGAGI (reference sequence). The trim removed 5 bases at V and 4 bases at J, leaving 3 bases unmatched. The CDR3 protein is CASSTGLAGGYEQYF. The CDR3 DNA follows: TGTGCCAGCAGTACAGGACTAGCGGGGGGGTACGAGCAGTACTTC.

This chain links TRBV6-5 with TRBJ1-2, with D tentatively TRBD1 (5 bases). The ends were cut back, 7 bases at V and 4 bases at J, with 13 bases in the middle. Germline V gene sequence: CDR1 MNHEY, CDR2 SVGAGI. The CDR3 consists of 13 residues. The CDR3 spells CASTQTGAYGYTF. The DNA of the CDR3 is TGTGCCAGCACCCAAACCGGGGCCTATGGCTACACCTTC.

The V and J genes are TRBV12-3 or TRBV12-4 and TRBJ1-1, with D uncertain. The V end lost 4 bases, the J end lost 6 bases, and 12 bases lay between the germline ends. The CDR3 is made up of 13 amino acids. CDR3 coding DNA: TGTGCCAGCAGTTCCCGGGCAGTCCCTGAAGCTTTCTTT. Translated: CASSSRAVPEAFF.